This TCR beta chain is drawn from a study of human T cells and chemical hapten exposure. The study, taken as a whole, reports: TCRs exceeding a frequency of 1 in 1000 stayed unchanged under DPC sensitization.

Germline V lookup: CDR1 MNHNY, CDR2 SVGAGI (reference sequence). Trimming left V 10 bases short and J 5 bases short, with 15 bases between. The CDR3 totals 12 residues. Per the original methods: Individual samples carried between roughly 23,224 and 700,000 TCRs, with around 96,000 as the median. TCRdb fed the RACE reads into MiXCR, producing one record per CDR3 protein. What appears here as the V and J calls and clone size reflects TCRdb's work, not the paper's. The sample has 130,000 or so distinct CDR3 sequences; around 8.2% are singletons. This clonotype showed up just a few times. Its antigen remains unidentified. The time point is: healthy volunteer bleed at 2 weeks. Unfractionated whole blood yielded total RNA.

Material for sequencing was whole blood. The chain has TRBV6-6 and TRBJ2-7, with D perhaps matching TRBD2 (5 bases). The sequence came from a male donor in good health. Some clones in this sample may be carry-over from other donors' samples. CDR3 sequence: CATGTPGNEQYF. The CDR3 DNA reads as TGTGCCACGGGAACTCCGGGAAACGAGCAGTACTTC.